These 26 T cell receptor beta chains were all obtained from the same sample, sequenced in a study of T cell repertoires in cytomegalovirus infection. Which antigens these TCRs recognize remains unknown. TCRdb independently ran MiXCR on the reads; one entry per CDR3 protein. The sample includes roughly 220,000 distinct CDR3 sequences, around 35% of them seen just once. Sequencing was performed on CD8+ T cells from cultured PBMCs, taken from culture after CMV antigen stimulation. The receptor set was obtained from a human donor in good health (CMV status not recorded). Some clones in this sample may be carry-over from other donors' samples.

The chain is built from TRBV7-9 and TRBJ2-1, with D unclear. CDR3 length: 15 residues. The germline V gene has CDR1 SEHNR and CDR2 FQNEAQ (reference sequence). Deletions cut 1 base from V and 7 bases from J, with 14 bases between. CDR3 region: CASSLGGMAANEQFF. CDR3 sequence (DNA): TGTGCCAGCAGCTTAGGCGGTATGGCCGCAAATGAGCAGTTCTTC.

The chain couples TRBV9 to TRBJ2-5, with 10 bases lining up with TRBD2. The CDR3 has 16 residues. CDR1 is SGDLS and CDR2 is YYNGEE in the germline V gene. The trim removed 4 bases at V and 4 bases at J, leaving 10 bases unmatched. The CDR3 DNA sequence: TGTGCCAGCAGCCAAGGGGCTAGCGGGAGTGGAGAGACCCAGTACTTC. Translating gives CASSQGASGSGETQYF.

The table lists this clonotype with a few counts. V is TRBV27 and J is TRBJ2-7; the match to TRBD1 covers 12 bases. J was trimmed by 5 bases and V by 5 bases; bases with no gene match: 7. There are 15 residues in the CDR3. Looked up from germline, CDR1 is MNHEY and CDR2 is SMNVEV (reference sequence). In nucleotides, the CDR3 is TGTGCCAGCAGTCACCGGGACAGGGGGCGGCACGAGCAGTACTTC. This gives the protein CASSHRDRGRHEQYF.

This chain links TRBV5-1 with TRBJ2-7, with 9 bases identical to TRBD1. The germline V gene encodes CDR1 SGHRS and CDR2 YFSETQ. Trimming cost V 3 bases and J 0 bases; bases outside gene matches: 4. The CDR3 runs to 15 residues. For the CDR3, the DNA is TGCGCCAGCAGCTCCTGGACAGGGGACTCCTACGAGCAGTACTTC. Protein product: CASSSWTGDSYEQYF.

This chain joins TRBV11-2 and TRBJ1-2; a possible D gene is TRBD1 (5 bases). Trimming pared 3 bases from V and 4 bases from J, leaving 24 bases between. This CDR3 is built from 18 residues. Germline loops: CDR1 SGHAT, CDR2 FQNNGV. CDR3 protein: CASSFSLGDPRRGYGYTF. CDR3 coding DNA: TGTGCCAGCAGCTTTTCTTTAGGGGACCCCCGGAGGGGCTATGGCTACACCTTC.

The J gene is TRBJ1-1, the V gene TRBV20-1; D might be TRBD1 (6 bases). There are 15 residues in the CDR3. Deletions cut 2 bases from V and 0 bases from J, with 13 bases between. Germline CDR1 DFQATT, CDR2 SNEGSKA (reference sequence). Here the CDR3 reads CSARPRTALNTEAFF. The CDR3 bases are TGCAGTGCTAGACCCCGGACAGCTTTGAACACTGAAGCTTTCTTT.

This clonotype occurred a few times. The rearrangement links TRBV6-1 to TRBJ1-4; D call uncertain. Germline V gene lookup returns CDR1 MNHNS and CDR2 SASEGT. This CDR3 contains 15 residues. Trimming left V 1 base short and J 4 bases short, with 10 bases between. The chain's CDR3 is CASSEDVLNNEKLFF. CDR3 nucleotides: TGTGCCAGCAGTGAAGACGTCCTTAATAATGAAAAACTGTTTTTT.

For this clonotype: Compared with germline, one end of the junction differs, possibly owing to a read error. This CDR3 reads CASGLSPQDLDF. The DNA for the CDR3 is TGTGCTAGTGGTTTGTCCCCACAGGACCTTGACTTC. The chain is built from TRBV12-5 and TRBJ2-1; tentatively, D is TRBD1 (5 bases). Germline V gene lookup returns CDR1 LGHNT and CDR2 FRNRAP. The CDR3 runs 12 residues.

J is TRBJ2-4 and V is TRBV27; D is possibly TRBD1 (6 bases). The CDR3 consists of 12 residues. Between the trimmed V and J ends, which lost 8 bases and 6 bases, there was a span of 11 bases. Germline assignment: CDR1 MNHEY and CDR2 SMNVEV (reference sequence). The chain's CDR3 is CASSQQGNIQYF. CDR3 coding DNA: TGTGCCAGCTCACAACAGGGAAACATTCAGTACTTC.

This clonotype was observed a handful of times. The V call is TRBV7-6, the J call TRBJ1-2, with D uncertain. This CDR3 contains 15 residues. Germline V gives CDR1 SGHVS, CDR2 FNYEAQ. Trimming stripped 4 bases from V and 6 bases from J, with 18 bases between. CDR3 in DNA: TGTGCCAGCAGCTCAATTAGTAGGCCCATAGATGGCTACACCTTC. This gives the protein CASSSISRPIDGYTF.

CDR3 amino acids: CSVAAGDRGEQFF. The CDR3 region has the DNA TGCAGCGTTGCGGCGGGGGATAGGGGTGAGCAGTTCTTC. The chain is built from TRBV29-1 and TRBJ2-1; 7 bases map to TRBD2. In germline, CDR1 is SQVTM, CDR2 ANQGSEA. Germline trimming cut 4 bases from V and 9 bases from J; bases unmatched to any gene: 9. This CDR3 comprises 13 residues.

The chain uses TRBV9 and TRBJ2-2; TRBD1 agrees at 7 bases. CDR1 is SGDLS, CDR2 YYNGEE, per germline. After removal of 4 bases from V and 6 bases from J, the junction contained 3 bases not matched to a gene. This CDR3 region has 13 residues. This CDR3 is CASSPTGAGELFF. For the CDR3, the DNA is TGTGCCAGCAGCCCTACAGGGGCCGGGGAGCTGTTTTTT.

The gene calls are TRBV7-3 and TRBJ2-3; 8 bases are a match to TRBD2. The CDR3 has 15 amino acids. The V segment lost 5 bases and the J segment 4 bases; nucleotides outside the gene matches: 8. Germline CDR1 is SGHTA and CDR2 is FQGTGA. The CDR3 protein is CASSPPGGRSDTQYF. For the CDR3, the DNA is TGTGCCAGCAGCCCCCCTGGCGGGAGGTCAGATACGCAGTATTTT.

Only a few counts were recorded for this clonotype. The gene calls are TRBV7-6 and TRBJ2-1; D perhaps matches TRBD2 (7 bases). The CDR3 loop spans 17 amino acids. Germline CDR1 and CDR2: SGHVS and FNYEAQ. Trimming removed 3 bases at V and 7 bases at J, with 22 bases between. CDR3 nucleotides: TGTGCCAGCAGCTTCCGACCTGGGGGGGCGCAAGAAAATGAGCAGTTCTTC. It specifies CASSFRPGGAQENEQFF.

The sample holds a few counts of this clonotype. The chain has TRBV23-1 and TRBJ2-7; D is undetermined. TRBV23-1 is identified as an open reading frame with a role that is uncertain. The V gene lost 2 bases and the J gene lost 0 bases, with 5 bases spanning the gap. The CDR3 spans 13 residues. In nucleotides, the CDR3 is TGCGCCAGCAGTCAACCGCCCTCCTACGAGCAGTACTTC. Its protein is CASSQPPSYEQYF.

The chain uses TRBV7-2 and TRBJ2-3; no firm D call. CDR1 and CDR2 (germline): SGHTA, FQGNSA. The CDR3 runs 15 residues. The germline V and J ends were trimmed by 2 bases and 7 bases, with 16 bases remaining between them. This CDR3 is CASSLSGSPENTQYF. The CDR3 DNA reads TGTGCCAGCAGCTTAAGTGGCAGTCCGGAGAATACGCAGTATTTT.

In this sample, this clonotype turned up once. The chain is built from TRBV28 and TRBJ2-7; possibly TRBD1 for D (6 bases). The CDR3 extends over 17 amino acids. V lost 1 base to trimming and J lost 1 base, with 17 bases between them. Germline values: CDR1 MDHEN, CDR2 SYDVKM. The CDR3 is CASSLSPRTALSYEQYF. The CDR3 DNA reads as TGTGCCAGCAGTTTATCCCCCCGGACAGCACTTTCCTACGAGCAGTACTTC.

In this sample, this clonotype turned up a few times. The chain employs TRBV14 and TRBJ2-3, with TRBD2 identical over 8 bases. The V segment lost 0 bases and the J segment 4 bases; nucleotides outside the gene matches: 9. The CDR3 spans 17 residues. The germline V gene has CDR1 SGHDN and CDR2 FVKESK. CDR3 nucleotide sequence: TGTGCCAGCAGCCAAGATGGAGCGGCCGGGAGGGCAGATACGCAGTATTTT. Protein product: CASSQDGAAGRADTQYF.

The chain's CDR3 is CASSAITTSSGSRPEQFF. CDR3 nucleotides: TGTGCCAGCAGCGCAATAACTACTTCCAGCGGGAGTCGGCCTGAGCAGTTCTTC. J is TRBJ2-1 and V is TRBV13; 8 bases are a match to TRBD2. Per germline, CDR1 PRHDT and CDR2 FYEKMQ (reference sequence). The CDR3 contains 18 residues. Unmatched junction bases numbered 21, after V lost 5 bases and J lost 9 bases.

This chain joins TRBV12-3 or TRBV12-4 and TRBJ2-7; 8 bases line up with TRBD1. J lost 2 bases, V lost 5 bases, and 8 bases had no gene match. The length of the CDR3 is 15 residues. The CDR3 is CASSTSQTGAYEQYF. As DNA, the CDR3 is TGTGCCAGCAGTACCTCCCAGACAGGGGCCTACGAGCAGTACTTC.

The V gene is TRBV27, the J gene TRBJ2-5, with D possibly TRBD2 on 5 matching bases. This CDR3 is 16 amino acids long. Deletions cut 6 bases from V and 5 bases from J, with 22 bases between. Germline V lookup: CDR1 MNHEY, CDR2 SMNVEV (reference sequence). CDR3 in amino acids: CASSRTRAAMGETQYF. In nucleotides, the CDR3 is TGTGCCAGCAGCAGGACGCGGGCGGCGATGGGGGAGACCCAGTACTTC.

In this sample, this clonotype turned up a few times. This chain links TRBV20-1 with TRBJ2-7; maybe TRBD1 (6 bases). The CDR3 sequence is 15 residues long. From germline, CDR1 is DFQATT and CDR2 SNEGSKA (reference sequence). Trimming removed 2 bases from V and 3 bases from J, with 17 bases in between. Here the CDR3 reads CSARIEGQRHYEQYF. In DNA form, the CDR3 reads TGCAGTGCTAGAATCGAAGGACAGAGACACTACGAGCAGTACTTC.

In regard to this clonotype: Just one base apart from a much larger clone, this may be a read error. This chain connects TRBV7-8 to TRBJ2-1; 9 bases are a match to TRBD2. Germline V gene lookup returns CDR1 SGHVS and CDR2 FQNEAQ. The length of the CDR3 is 17 residues. DNA for the CDR3: TGTGCCAGCAGCTTAGAATATGGCGGGGGGGCGGGCAATGAGCCGTTCTTC. Protein sequence: CASSLEYGGGAGNEPFF.

There are a few counts of this clonotype. The J gene is TRBJ2-4, the V gene TRBV7-9, with no clear D. Germline values: CDR1 SEHNR, CDR2 FQNEAQ (reference sequence). Trimming took 1 base from V and 7 from J, leaving 14 bases between them. This CDR3 is built from 15 residues. The CDR3 bases are TGTGCCAGCAGCTTAGTAAAGCAGGCTGGGAACATTCAGTACTTC. Protein product: CASSLVKQAGNIQYF.

This clonotype was seen only a few times. The chain employs TRBV10-3 and TRBJ2-1, with 9 nucleotides matching TRBD2. Looked up from germline, CDR1 is ENHRY and CDR2 is SYGVKD. With V trimmed by 5 bases and J by 3 bases, 8 bases remained unmatched. The CDR3 contains 16 residues. For the CDR3, the DNA is TGTGCCATCAGTCCCGGGGGGCGGGGGGGCTACAATGAGCAGTTCTTC. Translation: CAISPGGRGGYNEQFF.

This clonotype was seen repeatedly, ten times or more. Here the CDR3 DNA reads TGTGCCAGCAGTTACTCGTTAAGGGGAAATCGGGAGACCCAGTACTTC. The encoded protein is CASSYSLRGNRETQYF. The V and J genes are TRBV6-5 and TRBJ2-5; D is possibly TRBD1 (5 bases). Germline CDR1 reads MNHEY; CDR2 reads SVGAGI. The CDR3 has 16 amino acids. V was pared by 0 bases and J by 5 bases, with 16 bases between.